Following are 27 T cell receptor beta chains from one sample sequenced in a study of T cell responses to AZD1222 COVID-19 vaccine. Method: immunoSEQ multiplex PCR; TCRdb's copy keeps in-frame clones and lacks some. The data hold about 61,000 clones, with approximately 85% observed a single time. The sample in question was peripheral blood, obtained 28 days after the second AZD1222 dose. The source of these receptors is an adult who received the AZD1222 COVID-19 vaccine.

The chain joins TRBV14 to TRBJ2-5; TRBD1 might be the D (6 bases). CDR1 SGHDN and CDR2 FVKESK come from the germline V gene. This CDR3 comprises 15 residues. The V gene lost 0 bases and the J gene lost 2 bases, with 10 bases spanning the gap. CDR3 sequence (DNA): TGTGCCAGCAGCCAAGATTGGGGGCAGCAAGAGACCCAGTACTTC. Translation gives CASSQDWGQQETQYF.

The rearrangement uses TRBV29-1 and TRBJ2-5; 8 bases are a match to TRBD1. This CDR3 is 13 amino acids long. Germline V gene data show CDR1 as SQVTM and CDR2 as ANQGSEA. Trimming removed 4 bases from V and 4 bases from J; junction bases left unmatched: 5. In DNA form, the CDR3 reads TGCAGCGTTGTCGGCAGGGGGCGAGAGACCCAGTACTTC. Amino acid sequence: CSVVGRGRETQYF.

J is TRBJ1-2 and V is TRBV28; D is uncertain. CDR3 length: 15 residues. Germline-derived CDR1 and CDR2 are MDHEN and SYDVKM. V was cut by 2 bases and J by 1 base, with 11 bases left in between. The CDR3 DNA reads TGTGCCAGCAGTTTAGGAGGGATGGTTAACTATGGCTACACCTTC. Encoded protein: CASSLGGMVNYGYTF.

The chain joins TRBV6-2 or TRBV6-3 to TRBJ2-7; the match to TRBD1 covers 7 bases. The CDR3 extends over 19 amino acids. The ends lost 5 bases at V and 0 bases at J; junction bases unmatched: 19. Germline V gives CDR1 MNHEY, CDR2 SVGEGT. In DNA, the CDR3 is TGTGCCAGCAGTGCCAAACGACAGGGCACAGTTTTCGGCTCCTACGAGCAGTACTTC. Translation gives CASSAKRQGTVFGSYEQYF.

The chain combines TRBV30 with TRBJ1-3; D possibly corresponds to TRBD1 (5 bases). Germline-derived CDR1 and CDR2 are GTSNPN and SVGIG (reference sequence). V dropped 6 bases and J dropped 4 bases, with 13 bases sitting between them. This CDR3 is 13 amino acids long. This CDR3 is CACDSFRGNTIYF. CDR3 DNA: TGTGCCTGCGACAGTTTTAGGGGAAACACCATATATTTT. Using reference TRBV30 and TRBJ1-3 for the parts outside the CDR3, the full variable domain is SQTIHQWPATLVQPVGSPLSLECTVEGTSNPNLYWYRQAAGRGLQLLFYSVGIGQISSEVPQNLSASRPQDRQFILSSKKLLLSDSGFYLCACDSFRGNTIYFGEGSWLTVV.

The chain employs TRBV4-1 and TRBJ2-7; D is ambiguous. Trimming removed 0 bases at V and 0 bases at J, with 15 bases between. The length of the CDR3 is 17 residues. Germline V lookup: CDR1 MGHRA, CDR2 YSYEKL. The CDR3 protein is CASSQDQGRLRSYEQYF. CDR3 coding DNA: TGCGCCAGCAGCCAAGATCAAGGCAGGCTACGCTCCTACGAGCAGTACTTC.

The V call is TRBV5-6, the J call TRBJ1-1; 7 nucleotides align to TRBD1. The ends lost 4 bases at V and 1 base at J; junction bases unmatched: 4. CDR1 SGHDT and CDR2 YYEEEE come from the germline V gene. This CDR3 has 14 amino acids. The CDR3 is CASSVGQQNTEAFF. The CDR3 DNA follows: TGTGCCAGCAGCGTGGGACAGCAGAACACTGAAGCTTTCTTT.

This clone appeared a single time. For the CDR3, the DNA is TGTGCCACCAGTGATCAAGGGGAGAGCTCCTACAATGAGCAGTTCTTC. Amino acid sequence: CATSDQGESSYNEQFF. J is TRBJ2-1 and V is TRBV24-1; the D call may be TRBD1 or TRBD2 (5 bases each). Deletions cut 3 bases from V and 0 bases from J, with 11 bases between. The CDR3 loop spans 16 amino acids. Germline V gene sequence: CDR1 KGHDR, CDR2 SFDVKD.

V gene TRBV3-1 (or the pseudogene TRBV3-2) combines with J gene TRBJ2-1; no reliable D call. The germline V gene encodes CDR1 LGHDT and CDR2 YNNKEL (reference sequence). This CDR3 comprises 19 residues. The V end lost 0 bases, the J end lost 0 bases, and 18 bases lay between the germline ends. For the CDR3, the DNA is TGTGCCAGCAGCCAAGATTCGGCTGTCCAGTTTAGCTCCTACAATGAGCAGTTCTTC. Protein product: CASSQDSAVQFSSYNEQFF.

The gene calls are TRBV19 and TRBJ2-1; D possibly uses TRBD1 or TRBD2 (5 bases each). This CDR3 is built from 14 residues. Germline CDR1 reads LNHDA; CDR2 reads SQIVND (reference sequence). Trimming shortened V by 1 base and J by 9 bases, and 13 bases separated the two germline ends. CDR3 DNA: TGTGCCAGTAGTATAGGTACTAGTACAGGTGAGCAGTTCTTC. It is translated as CASSIGTSTGEQFF.

This clone was counted a single time. The junction differs from germline at one of its ends, possibly a read error. The genes are TRBV12-3 or TRBV12-4 and TRBJ2-5, with D tentatively TRBD2 (5 bases). The CDR3 spans 12 residues. CDR3 loop: CASSLLAARADF. CDR3 bases: TGTGCCAGCAGTTTGCTAGCTGCGAGGGCGGACTTC.

V usage is TRBV5-1 and J usage is TRBJ2-7; D not certain. Trimming cost V 4 bases and J 3 bases, with 14 bases left between them. This CDR3 is built from 14 residues. The germline V gene has CDR1 SGHRS and CDR2 YFSETQ. CDR3 sequence: CASSLQTSNYEQYF. The CDR3 DNA reads TGCGCCAGCAGCCTACAGACAAGTAACTACGAGCAGTACTTC.

The rearrangement joins TRBV30 to TRBJ1-1; tentatively, D is TRBD1 (6 bases). The CDR3 extends over 12 amino acids. V lost 7 bases, J lost 5 bases, and 14 bases lay in between. CDR1 is GTSNPN and CDR2 is SVGIG in the germline V gene (reference sequence). The CDR3 region is CALNHRETEAFF. In DNA form, the CDR3 reads TGTGCCTTGAATCACAGGGAGACTGAAGCTTTCTTT.

The chain recombines TRBV7-2 with TRBJ2-7; 7 bases align to TRBD1. The germline V gene encodes CDR1 SGHTA and CDR2 FQGNSA. CDR3 length: 15 amino acids. After removal of 3 bases from V and 4 bases from J, the junction contained 9 bases not matched to a gene. The CDR3 sequence: CASSFLGTGVYEQYF. CDR3 DNA: TGTGCCAGCAGCTTCTTGGGAACAGGGGTTTACGAGCAGTACTTC. Filled out from reference TRBV7-2 and TRBJ2-7, the complete variable domain reads GAGVSQSPSNKVTEKGKDVELRCDPISGHTALYWYRQSLGQGLEFLIYFQGNSAPDKSGLPSDRFSAERTGGSVSTLTIQRTQQEDSAVYLCASSFLGTGVYEQYFGPGTRLTVT.

The rearrangement links TRBV9 to TRBJ2-7; D is unresolved. V was cut by 0 bases and J by 0 bases, with 7 bases left in between. Germline V gives CDR1 SGDLS, CDR2 YYNGEE. The CDR3 spans 14 residues. The CDR3 DNA follows: TGTGCCAGCAGCGTAGCGGCAGCCTCCTACGAGCAGTACTTC. This translates into CASSVAAASYEQYF.

The gene calls are TRBV19 and TRBJ2-2, with TRBD1 matching over 7 bases. Trimming cost V 2 bases and J 3 bases; bases outside gene matches: 9. The CDR3 length is 17 residues. Germline V gives CDR1 LNHDA, CDR2 SQIVND (reference sequence). For the CDR3, the DNA is TGTGCCAGTAGTATACGGGCCCGGCAGGGGGACACCGGGGAGCTGTTTTTT. Translating gives CASSIRARQGDTGELFF.

The chain is built from TRBV5-4 and TRBJ1-1; D unclear. Germline loops: CDR1 SGHNT, CDR2 YYREEE (reference sequence). The CDR3 is 15 amino acids. Trimming took off 1 base at V and 3 bases at J, with 13 bases between the two ends. CDR3 bases: TGTGCCAGCAGCTTGAGGCCCCCCGGTCACACTGAAGCTTTCTTT. Translation gives CASSLRPPGHTEAFF.

The chain has TRBV7-9 and TRBJ1-6; D gene uncertain. The germline V gene has CDR1 SEHNR and CDR2 FQNEAQ (reference sequence). Trimming removed 6 bases from V and 5 bases from J, with 5 bases in between. This CDR3 spans 12 amino acids. The DNA for the CDR3 is TGTGCCAGCAGTCTCCATAATTCACCCCTCCACTTT. It yields the protein CASSLHNSPLHF.

The genes are TRBV19 and TRBJ2-5, with D possibly TRBD2 on 5 matching bases. The CDR3 has 16 residues. With 5 bases removed from V and 1 base from J, the gap between germline ends came to 17 bases. Per the germline V gene, CDR1 is LNHDA and CDR2 is SQIVND (reference sequence). DNA of the CDR3: TGTGCCAGTAGTCCCCCTGCGGGTTTTTTCCAAGAGACCCAGTACTTC. This encodes CASSPPAGFFQETQYF.

Of note for this clone: This sample also contains other DNA sequences that code for the same CDR3. The genes are TRBV6-5 and TRBJ1-2; the D is unclear. Germline V gives CDR1 MNHEY, CDR2 SVGAGI. V was clipped by 10 bases and J by 4 bases, with 13 bases between them. The CDR3 contains 12 residues. CDR3 in DNA: TGTGCCACGGCCAGGACTTCCTATGGCTACACCTTC. This gives the protein CATARTSYGYTF.

The J gene is TRBJ1-1, the V gene TRBV27; 7 bases line up with TRBD1. J gave up 4 bases and V 6 bases, and 8 bases lay outside the gene matches. The germline CDR1 and CDR2 sequences are MNHEY and SMNVEV (reference sequence). This CDR3 is built from 14 residues. CDR3 DNA sequence: TGTGCCAGCAGACTGACAGGGATTCGCACTGAAGCTTTCTTT. As protein: CASRLTGIRTEAFF.

This chain connects TRBV27 to TRBJ1-6; the D gene is possibly TRBD1 (5 bases). The germline gives CDR1 MNHEY, CDR2 SMNVEV (reference sequence). The V gene lost 3 bases and the J gene lost 6 bases, with 12 bases spanning the gap. The CDR3 totals 15 residues. CDR3 amino acids: CASSFSRAVNSPLHF. The DNA for the CDR3 is TGTGCCAGCAGTTTTTCCAGGGCAGTTAATTCACCCCTCCACTTT.

Details on this clone: Compared with germline, one end of the junction differs, possibly owing to a read error. This chain uses TRBV5-4 with TRBJ1-2; D unresolved. Germline lookup yields CDR1 SGHNT and CDR2 YYREEE (reference sequence). CDR3 size: 11 residues. CDR3 in DNA: TGTGCCAGCAGTTCGACATACAGAGTCGACTTC. Translating it yields CASSSTYRVDF. Drawing the rest from reference TRBV5-4 and TRBJ1-2, the complete variable domain is ETGVTQSPTHLIKTRGQQVTLRCSSQSGHNTVSWYQQALGQGPQFIFQYYREEENGRGNFPPRFSGLQFPNYSSELNVNALELDDSALYLCASSSTYRVDFGSGTRLTVV.

This CDR3 is CASGNNEQYF. Written as DNA, the CDR3 is TGTGCCAGCGGGAATAACGAGCAGTACTTC. The gene calls are TRBV2 and TRBJ2-7; D is unclear. Germline values: CDR1 SNHLY, CDR2 FYNNEI. The V end lost 8 bases, the J end lost 5 bases, and 7 bases lay between the germline ends. The CDR3 contains 10 residues.

In this sample, this clone turned up once. The chain employs TRBV5-4 and TRBJ1-2; a weak D match, TRBD1 (6 bases). This CDR3 spans 13 amino acids. Per the germline V gene, CDR1 is SGHNT and CDR2 is YYREEE (reference sequence). Trimming pared 0 bases from V and 8 bases from J, leaving 11 bases between. The CDR3 reads CASSLVGGRGYTF. CDR3 coding DNA: TGTGCCAGCAGCTTGGTCGGGGGGCGCGGCTACACCTTC.

The CDR3 coding sequence is TGTGCAACCGCCGGGGGGAAAAACATTCAGTACTTC. It specifies CATAGGKNIQYF. The J gene is TRBJ2-4, the V gene TRBV30, with TRBD2 identical over 7 bases. Germline V gene data show CDR1 as GTSNPN and CDR2 as SVGIG (reference sequence). This CDR3 contains 12 residues.

The rearrangement joins TRBV27 to TRBJ2-7, with D maybe TRBD1 (6 bases). The V gene's germline CDR1 is MNHEY and CDR2 SMNVEV (reference sequence). Trimming shortened V by 5 bases and J by 7 bases, and 18 bases separated the two germline ends. The CDR3 consists of 14 residues. CDR3 sequence reads: CASSGYDRSGEQYF. CDR3 bases: TGTGCCAGCAGTGGATACGACAGGTCCGGGGAGCAGTACTTC.